The 12 T cell receptor beta chains reported below all come from one sample, sequenced in a study of blood T cell repertoires in COVID-19. Generated by immunoSEQ multiplex PCR, the TCRdb table keeps only in-frame clones and is missing some. The table has hundreds of thousands of clones, 90% seen once. Sequencing was performed on peripheral blood. Receptors originate from a woman in her 40s with COVID-19, enrolled during active disease.

CDR3 residues: CASSPGSTGQPQHF. In DNA, the CDR3 is TGTGCCAGCTCACCAGGGAGCACGGGTCAGCCCCAGCATTTT. V gene TRBV18 combines with J gene TRBJ1-5; no definite D call. V was clipped by 2 bases and J by 6 bases, with 11 bases between them. CDR3 size: 14 residues. CDR1 is KGHSH, CDR2 LQKENI, per germline. The variable domain in full, with the rest retrieved from reference TRBV18 and TRBJ1-5, is NAGVMQNPRHLVRRRGQEARLRCSPMKGHSHVYWYRQLPEEGLKFMVYLQKENIIDESGMPKERFSAEFPKEGPSILRIQQVVRGDSAAYFCASSPGSTGQPQHFGDGTRLSIL.

V is TRBV4-3 and J is TRBJ1-2; no clear D. Trimming stripped 0 bases from V and 4 bases from J, with 12 bases between. Germline CDR1 and CDR2: LGHNA and YSLEER. The CDR3 is made up of 15 amino acids. This CDR3 is CASSQEGRTTYGYTF. The DNA for the CDR3 is TGCGCCAGCAGCCAAGAAGGTAGAACTACCTATGGCTACACCTTC.

The rearrangement joins TRBV5-4 to TRBJ1-1, with 9 nucleotides matching TRBD1. The CDR3 covers 15 residues. The trim removed 3 bases at V and 7 bases at J, leaving 10 bases unmatched. Looked up from germline, CDR1 is SGHNT and CDR2 is YYREEE (reference sequence). This CDR3 is CASSSPGQGRFEAFF. DNA of the CDR3: TGTGCCAGCAGCTCACCGGGACAGGGCCGCTTTGAAGCTTTCTTT.

The rearrangement uses TRBV6-5 and TRBJ2-7; maybe TRBD1 (6 bases). The CDR3 spans 15 residues. Germline CDR1 reads MNHEY; CDR2 reads SVGAGI. Trimming cost V 2 bases and J 3 bases, with 14 bases left between them. The CDR3 loop is CASSYRPDSNYEQYF. The CDR3 DNA is TGTGCCAGCAGTTACCGGCCGGACAGTAACTACGAGCAGTACTTC.

This chain connects TRBV27 to TRBJ1-4; 7 bases align to TRBD1. V trimming: 6 bases; J trimming: 8 bases; junction bases outside the gene matches: 9. Germline V gene lookup returns CDR1 MNHEY and CDR2 SMNVEV (reference sequence). This CDR3 is 14 amino acids long. This CDR3 is CASSYLRDSEKLFF. CDR3 DNA sequence: TGTGCCAGCAGCTACCTGAGGGACAGCGAAAAACTGTTTTTT.

This chain joins TRBV6-2 or TRBV6-3 and TRBJ1-3; perhaps TRBD1 as D (6 bases). The CDR3 consists of 15 residues. Between the trimmed V and J ends, which lost 5 bases and 2 bases, there was a span of 13 bases. Germline V lookup: CDR1 MNHEY, CDR2 SVGEGT. CDR3 region: CASSDPRGTGNTIYF. The CDR3 nucleotides read TGTGCCAGCAGTGATCCCAGGGGAACTGGAAACACCATATATTTT.

This clone was observed a single time. The chain carries TRBV3-1 (or the pseudogene TRBV3-2) and TRBJ1-5; D uncertain. CDR3 length equals 15 residues. CDR1 is LGHDT and CDR2 is YNNKEL in the germline V gene (reference sequence). V dropped 4 bases and J dropped 9 bases, with 19 bases sitting between them. The CDR3 sequence: CASSPGSGGSTPQHF. The CDR3 bases are TGTGCCAGCAGCCCCGGAAGCGGAGGGTCTACGCCCCAGCATTTT.

This rearrangement joins TRBV6-5 to TRBJ1-6, with 8 bases aligning to TRBD1. V gave up 8 bases and J gave up 7 bases; unmatched junction bases: 10. Germline loops: CDR1 MNHEY, CDR2 SVGAGI. The CDR3 runs to 15 residues. The CDR3 DNA reads TGTGCCAGCGTAAGGCAGGGGGCAGGAAATTCACCCCTCCACTTT. Protein: CASVRQGAGNSPLHF.

This clone turned up a few times. This chain links TRBV10-3 with TRBJ2-1; 8 bases map to TRBD1. CDR3 length: 16 amino acids. Germline V gives CDR1 ENHRY, CDR2 SYGVKD. Trimming cost V 1 base and J 0 bases; bases outside gene matches: 2. CDR3 in amino acids: CAISEYRGSSYNEQFF. CDR3 in DNA: TGTGCCATCAGTGAGTACAGGGGGAGCTCCTACAATGAGCAGTTCTTC.

The chain carries TRBV19 and TRBJ2-1, with TRBD2 matching over 14 bases. The CDR3 consists of 14 residues. Per the germline V gene, CDR1 is LNHDA and CDR2 is SQIVND (reference sequence). The ends lost 9 bases at V and 8 bases at J; junction bases unmatched: 6. The CDR3 sequence: CASRLAGGPHEQFF. The CDR3 region has the DNA TGTGCCAGCCGACTAGCGGGAGGGCCCCATGAGCAGTTCTTC.

V usage is TRBV29-1 and J usage is TRBJ1-3; unclear D gene. V was trimmed by 5 bases and J by 4 bases, leaving 9 bases between them. Germline V gene sequence: CDR1 SQVTM, CDR2 ANQGSEA. CDR3 length equals 12 residues. For the CDR3, the DNA is TGCAGCGTTACCCCGGGAGGAAACACCATATATTTT. Amino acids: CSVTPGGNTIYF.

The chain is built from TRBV27 and TRBJ2-3; 7 bases are shared with TRBD1. In germline, CDR1 is MNHEY, CDR2 SMNVEV (reference sequence). V shed 3 bases and J 1 base; nucleotides not matched to a gene: 1. The CDR3 totals 14 residues. The CDR3 DNA follows: TGTGCCAGCAGTTTTACAGGGGGCACAGATACGCAGTATTTT. It translates to CASSFTGGTDTQYF.